This TCR beta chain appears in the sequencing data of a study of technical replicates of blood from several donors. Sequencing used immunoSEQ multiplex PCR; TCRdb keeps in-frame clones, though not all of them. The sample holds tens of thousands of clones, around 94% seen once. CDR1 and CDR2 (germline): SGDLS, YYNGEE. The V gene lost 0 bases and the J gene lost 2 bases, with 8 bases spanning the gap. This CDR3 comprises 15 residues. The V gene is TRBV9, the J gene TRBJ2-2; D is ambiguous. The receptor's source is a human donor in good health. The sample was T cells isolated from PBMCs. This CDR3 is CASSVATRNTGELFF. The CDR3 DNA reads TGTGCCAGCAGCGTAGCTACGCGAAACACCGGGGAGCTGTTTTTT. Complete variable domain (other parts from reference TRBV9 and TRBJ2-2): DSGVTQTPKHLITATGQRVTLRCSPRSGDLSVYWYQQSLDQGLQFLIQYYNGEERAKGNILERFSAQQFPDLHSELNLSSLELGDSALYFCASSVATRNTGELFFGEGSRLTVL.